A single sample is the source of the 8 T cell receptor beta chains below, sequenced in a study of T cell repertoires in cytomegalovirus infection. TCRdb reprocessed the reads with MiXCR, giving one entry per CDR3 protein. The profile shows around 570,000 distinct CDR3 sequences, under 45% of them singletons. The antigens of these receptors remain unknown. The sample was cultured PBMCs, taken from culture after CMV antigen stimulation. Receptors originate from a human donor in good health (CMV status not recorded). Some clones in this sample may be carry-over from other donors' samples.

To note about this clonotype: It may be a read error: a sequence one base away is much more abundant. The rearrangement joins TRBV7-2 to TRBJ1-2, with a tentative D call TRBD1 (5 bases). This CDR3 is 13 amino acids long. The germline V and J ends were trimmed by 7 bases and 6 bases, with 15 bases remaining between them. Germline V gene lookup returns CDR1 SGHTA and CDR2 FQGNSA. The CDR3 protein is CASTGRGLHGYTF. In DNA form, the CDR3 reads TGTGCCAGCACCGGACGGGGGTTACATGGCTACACCTTC.

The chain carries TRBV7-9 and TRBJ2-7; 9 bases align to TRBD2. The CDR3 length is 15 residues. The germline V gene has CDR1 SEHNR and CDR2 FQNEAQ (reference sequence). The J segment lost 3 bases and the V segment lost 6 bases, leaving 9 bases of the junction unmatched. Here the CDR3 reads CASSKNSGSVYEQYF. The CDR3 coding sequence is TGTGCCAGCAGTAAGAATAGCGGGAGTGTCTACGAGCAGTACTTC.

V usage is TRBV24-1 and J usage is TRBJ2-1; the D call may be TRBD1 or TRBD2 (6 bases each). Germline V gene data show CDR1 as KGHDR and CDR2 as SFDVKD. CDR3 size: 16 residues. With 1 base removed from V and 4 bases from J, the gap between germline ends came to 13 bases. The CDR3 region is CATSDFRGTSYNEQFF. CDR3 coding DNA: TGTGCCACCAGTGATTTTAGGGGGACTTCGTACAATGAGCAGTTCTTC.

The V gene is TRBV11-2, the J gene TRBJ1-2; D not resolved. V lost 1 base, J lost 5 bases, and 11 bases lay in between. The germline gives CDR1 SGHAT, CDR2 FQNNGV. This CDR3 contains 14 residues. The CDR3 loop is CASSLGDTRYGYTF. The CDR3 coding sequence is TGTGCCAGCAGCTTAGGAGACACCCGTTATGGCTACACCTTC.

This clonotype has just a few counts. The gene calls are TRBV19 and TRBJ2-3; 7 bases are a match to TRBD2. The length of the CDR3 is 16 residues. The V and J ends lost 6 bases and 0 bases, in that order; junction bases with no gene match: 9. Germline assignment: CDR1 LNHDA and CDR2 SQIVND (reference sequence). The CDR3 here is CASSPGGQKSTDTQYF. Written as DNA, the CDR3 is TGTGCCAGTAGCCCGGGAGGCCAGAAAAGCACAGATACGCAGTATTTT. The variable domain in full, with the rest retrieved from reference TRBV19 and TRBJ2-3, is DGGITQSPKYLFRKEGQNVTLSCEQNLNHDAMYWYRQDPGQGLRLIYYSQIVNDFQKGDIAEGYSVSREKKESFPLTVTSAQKNPTAFYLCASSPGGQKSTDTQYFGPGTRLTVL.

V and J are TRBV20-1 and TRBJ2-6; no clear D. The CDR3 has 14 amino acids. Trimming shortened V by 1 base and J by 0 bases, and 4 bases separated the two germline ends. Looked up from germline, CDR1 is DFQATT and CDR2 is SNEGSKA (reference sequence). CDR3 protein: CSARGDSGANVLTF. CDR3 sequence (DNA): TGCAGTGCTAGAGGGGACTCTGGGGCCAACGTCCTGACTTTC.

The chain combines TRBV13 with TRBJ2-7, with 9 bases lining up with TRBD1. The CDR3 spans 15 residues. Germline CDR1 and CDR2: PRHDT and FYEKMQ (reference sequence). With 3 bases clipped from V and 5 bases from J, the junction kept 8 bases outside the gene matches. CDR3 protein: CASSFSTGGANEQYF. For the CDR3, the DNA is TGTGCCAGCAGCTTCTCGACAGGGGGGGCGAACGAGCAGTACTTC.

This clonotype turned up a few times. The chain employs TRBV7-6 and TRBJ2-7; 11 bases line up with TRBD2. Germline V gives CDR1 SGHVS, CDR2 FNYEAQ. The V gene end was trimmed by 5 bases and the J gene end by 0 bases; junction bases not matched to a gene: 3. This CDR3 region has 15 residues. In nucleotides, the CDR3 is TGTGCCAGCAGCCCGGGACTAGCGGCCTCCTACGAGCAGTACTTC. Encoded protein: CASSPGLAASYEQYF.